The 29 T cell receptor beta chains below all came from one sample that was sequenced in a study of blood T cell repertoires in COVID-19. TCRdb keeps only in-frame clones here, not all; method: immunoSEQ multiplex PCR. This repertoire shows 95,000 to 110,000 clones, roughly four fifths found once; its top ten account for about 4.8%. Sample: peripheral blood. Every receptor here comes from a man in his sixties with acute or convalescent COVID-19.

The V gene is TRBV2, the J gene TRBJ2-5, with unresolved D. Germline lookup yields CDR1 SNHLY and CDR2 FYNNEI. V gave up 3 bases and J gave up 3 bases, with 5 bases separating them. This CDR3 has 12 amino acids. This chain's CDR3 is CASSEQKETQYF. CDR3 nucleotide sequence: TGTGCCAGCAGTGAGCAGAAAGAGACCCAGTACTTC.

The chain employs TRBV7-9 and TRBJ1-6, with 12 bases that match TRBD1. The CDR3 has 16 residues. Trimming took 5 bases from V and 10 from J; bases not matched to a gene: 9. Germline assignment: CDR1 SEHNR and CDR2 FQNEAQ (reference sequence). The DNA of the CDR3 is TGTGCCAGCAGCCCCCCGGGACAGGGGGCTCGGTCACCCCTCCACTTT. It yields the protein CASSPPGQGARSPLHF.

In its sample, this clone was seen a few times. J is TRBJ1-1 and V is TRBV19, with a possible D match to TRBD1 (6 bases). V gave up 4 bases and J gave up 4 bases, with 13 bases separating them. This CDR3 region has 14 residues. Germline CDR1 LNHDA, CDR2 SQIVND (reference sequence). The CDR3 sequence: CASSTGDRGTEAFF. CDR3 in DNA: TGTGCCAGTAGTACAGGGGATCGTGGCACTGAAGCTTTCTTT.

The rearrangement links TRBV12-3 or TRBV12-4 to TRBJ2-7; D is undetermined. The CDR3 sequence is 12 residues long. The V and J ends lost 5 bases and 3 bases respectively, with 8 bases between them. The CDR3 nucleotides read TGTGCCAGCAGTGCACAGTTCTACGAGCAGTACTTC. Amino acid sequence: CASSAQFYEQYF.

The J gene is TRBJ2-3, the V gene TRBV5-1, with 9 bases matching TRBD2. Germline assignment: CDR1 SGHRS and CDR2 YFSETQ. The CDR3 extends over 15 amino acids. The ends lost 7 bases at V and 1 base at J; junction bases unmatched: 7. CDR3 coding DNA: TGCGCCAGCCGATTAGCGGGAGTGGGCACAGATACGCAGTATTTT. This sequence encodes CASRLAGVGTDTQYF.

V gene TRBV9 combines with J gene TRBJ2-1; TRBD2 matches at 8 bases. This CDR3 is 15 amino acids long. Germline CDR1 reads SGDLS; CDR2 reads YYNGEE. After removal of 4 bases from V and 8 bases from J, the junction contained 11 bases not matched to a gene. The CDR3 reads CASSIRTGGAYEQFF. The CDR3 DNA reads TGTGCCAGCAGCATAAGAACGGGGGGGGCTTATGAGCAGTTCTTC.

The genes are TRBV4-3 and TRBJ2-5; 9 bases align to TRBD2. This CDR3 spans 16 amino acids. The V and J ends lost 3 bases and 0 bases, in that order; junction bases with no gene match: 5. Germline CDR1 LGHNA, CDR2 YSLEER. As DNA, the CDR3 is TGCGCCAGCAGCCAGTATAGCGGGAGTTACCAAGAGACCCAGTACTTC. It is translated as CASSQYSGSYQETQYF.

The chain recombines TRBV7-6 with TRBJ2-5, with D perhaps TRBD1 (6 bases). This CDR3 contains 15 residues. V lost 2 bases and J lost 4, with 14 bases in between. Germline loops: CDR1 SGHVS, CDR2 FNYEAQ. This CDR3 reads CASSLTGSSRETQYF. In DNA, the CDR3 is TGTGCCAGCAGCTTAACAGGGAGTAGTAGAGAGACCCAGTACTTC.

This clone was detected once. V is TRBV5-4 and J is TRBJ2-5, with a possible D match to TRBD2 (6 bases). The V end lost 4 bases, the J end lost 1 base, and 17 bases lay between the germline ends. Germline loops: CDR1 SGHNT, CDR2 YYREEE (reference sequence). This CDR3 region has 16 residues. The CDR3 DNA reads as TGTGCCAGCAGCCCTGAAGCGGGTTCTATCCAAGAGACCCAGTACTTC. Amino acids: CASSPEAGSIQETQYF. The full variable domain, rest sourced from reference TRBV5-4 and TRBJ2-5, is ETGVTQSPTHLIKTRGQQVTLRCSSQSGHNTVSWYQQALGQGPQFIFQYYREEENGRGNFPPRFSGLQFPNYSSELNVNALELDDSALYLCASSPEAGSIQETQYFGPGTRLLVL.

V is TRBV15 and J is TRBJ2-3; no clear D gene. V lost 0 bases and J lost 4, with 8 bases in between. The CDR3 runs to 14 residues. Germline assignment: CDR1 LNHNV and CDR2 YYDKDF (reference sequence). The CDR3, as DNA: TGTGCCACCAGCAGAGATGTATCCCCAGATACGCAGTATTTT. Translation gives CATSRDVSPDTQYF.

In its sample, this clone was seen once. The rearrangement joins TRBV5-6 to TRBJ1-6, with a tentative D call TRBD1 (6 bases). With 4 bases removed from V and 6 bases from J, the gap between germline ends came to 11 bases. The CDR3 covers 14 residues. CDR1 and CDR2 (germline): SGHDT, YYEEEE. The CDR3: CASSREQGNSPLHF. The CDR3 DNA reads as TGTGCCAGCAGCCGAGAACAGGGTAATTCACCCCTCCACTTT.

The chain recombines TRBV27 with TRBJ1-5; D gene ambiguous. V was cut by 6 bases and J by 0 bases, with 6 bases left in between. CDR3 length: 13 amino acids. Germline CDR1 is MNHEY and CDR2 is SMNVEV (reference sequence). CDR3 coding DNA: TGTGCCAGCAGGGGCTATAGCAATCAGCCCCAGCATTTT. This translates into CASRGYSNQPQHF.

The chain recombines TRBV28 with TRBJ1-4; D is undetermined. The V gene's germline CDR1 is MDHEN and CDR2 SYDVKM. V was clipped by 5 bases and J by 2 bases, with 12 bases between them. This CDR3 spans 15 amino acids. The CDR3 spells CASSPSGLTNEKLFF. In nucleotides, the CDR3 is TGTGCCAGCAGTCCCTCAGGATTGACTAATGAAAAACTGTTTTTT.

The rearrangement links TRBV7-3 to TRBJ1-1; D may be TRBD1 (6 bases). Trimming left V 5 bases short and J 6 bases short, with 10 bases between. The CDR3 is 12 amino acids. The V gene's germline CDR1 is SGHTA and CDR2 FQGTGA. CDR3 nucleotides: TGTGCCAGCAGCGTACAGGGCTCTGAAGCTTTCTTT. Residues: CASSVQGSEAFF.

This chain connects TRBV10-3 to TRBJ1-1; 8 nucleotides match TRBD1. The ends lost 3 bases at V and 5 bases at J; junction bases unmatched: 8. The CDR3 runs to 15 residues. CDR1 is ENHRY, CDR2 SYGVKD, per germline. CDR3 nucleotides: TGTGCCATCAGTGACCTGGACAGGGCCGGGACTGAAGCTTTCTTT. This gives the protein CAISDLDRAGTEAFF.

This CDR3 is CASSQQNPGQGSEKLFF. The CDR3 DNA sequence: TGTGCCAGCAGCCAACAAAACCCGGGCCAAGGGAGCGAAAAACTGTTTTTT. J is TRBJ1-4 and V is TRBV3-1 (or the pseudogene TRBV3-2); D is uncertain. V was cut by 2 bases and J by 8 bases, with 21 bases left in between. Germline V gives CDR1 LGHDT, CDR2 YNNKEL (reference sequence). The CDR3 sequence is 17 residues long.

CDR3 sequence (DNA): TGTGCCAGCAGCTACTGGACAGGAAACATTCAGTACTTC. This encodes CASSYWTGNIQYF. The chain combines TRBV5-4 with TRBJ2-4; 7 bases agree with TRBD1. This CDR3 region has 13 residues. V lost 3 bases, J lost 6 bases, and 3 bases stayed unmatched. In germline, CDR1 is SGHNT, CDR2 YYREEE (reference sequence).

The chain links TRBV2 to TRBJ2-5; 11 bases are shared with TRBD1. The CDR3 extends over 16 amino acids. CDR1 is SNHLY and CDR2 is FYNNEI in the germline V gene. After removal of 6 bases from V and 5 bases from J, the junction contained 11 bases not matched to a gene. CDR3 in DNA: TGTGCCAGCAGGAGGACAGGGGGCGGTCTATGGGAGACCCAGTACTTC. Protein sequence: CASRRTGGGLWETQYF. Filled out from reference TRBV2 and TRBJ2-5, the complete variable domain reads EPEVTQTPSHQVTQMGQEVILRCVPISNHLYFYWYRQILGQKVEFLVSFYNNEISEKSEIFDDQFSVERPDGSNFTLKIRSTKLEDSAMYFCASRRTGGGLWETQYFGPGTRLLVL.

The V call is TRBV23-1, the J call TRBJ1-5; 8 nucleotides align to TRBD1. TRBV23-1 is an ORF; its function is uncertain. The CDR3 runs to 16 residues. V trimming: 8 bases; J trimming: 3 bases; junction bases outside the gene matches: 12. Here the CDR3 reads CASFCRTGCNNQPQHF. CDR3 DNA: TGCGCCAGCTTTTGTCGGACAGGGTGTAACAATCAGCCCCAGCATTTT.

The rearrangement links TRBV11-3 to TRBJ1-2; TRBD1 is a possible D gene (6 bases). The CDR3 loop spans 17 amino acids. Per the germline V gene, CDR1 is SGHNT and CDR2 is YENEEA. Trimming took 5 bases from V and 5 from J, leaving 24 bases between them. CDR3 nucleotide sequence: TGTGCCAGCAGCGTACGGCCGGGACAAGGGTTAGAATATGGCTACACCTTC. Protein product: CASSVRPGQGLEYGYTF.

The V gene is TRBV7-8, the J gene TRBJ1-2, with D possibly TRBD1 on 6 matching bases. Between the trimmed V and J ends, which lost 4 bases and 0 bases, there was a span of 18 bases. Germline lookup yields CDR1 SGHVS and CDR2 FQNEAQ. CDR3 length: 17 residues. The DNA for the CDR3 is TGTGCCAGCAGCTCGTACAGGGAACCTTTAGCTAACTATGGCTACACCTTC. Translated, it gives CASSSYREPLANYGYTF. The complete variable domain, with remaining parts taken from reference TRBV7-8 and TRBJ1-2, reads GAGVSQSPRYKVAKRGQDVALRCDPISGHVSLFWYQQALGQGPEFLTYFQNEAQLDKSGLPSDRFFAERPEGSVSTLKIQRTQQEDSAVYLCASSSYREPLANYGYTFGSGTRLTVV.

The rearrangement joins TRBV30 to TRBJ1-4, with D possibly matching TRBD1 (5 bases). Germline CDR1 is GTSNPN and CDR2 is SVGIG (reference sequence). CDR3 size: 15 residues. Trimming removed 5 bases at V and 5 bases at J, with 18 bases between. CDR3 coding DNA: TGTGCCTGGGGGGCCGATAGGGGCCTGAATGAAAAACTGTTTTTT. This encodes CAWGADRGLNEKLFF.

The chain couples TRBV6-5 to TRBJ2-1; TRBD1 might be the D (6 bases). The CDR3 runs to 15 residues. The V gene's germline CDR1 is MNHEY and CDR2 SVGAGI. Deletions cut 7 bases from V and 9 bases from J, with 22 bases between. For the CDR3, the DNA is TGTGCCAGCACCGATACAGGGTCGTCTCGGGGTGAGCAGTTCTTC. It codes for CASTDTGSSRGEQFF.

The chain links TRBV5-1 to TRBJ1-1, with TRBD1 as a possible D gene (6 bases). Trimming took off 4 bases at V and 6 bases at J, with 19 bases between the two ends. Germline V gene sequence: CDR1 SGHRS, CDR2 YFSETQ. The CDR3 runs to 15 residues. The CDR3 DNA is TGCGCCAGCAGCCTACAGGGTTCGGGAGGCGCTGAAGCTTTCTTT. It yields the protein CASSLQGSGGAEAFF.

This chain joins TRBV15 and TRBJ1-1; D remains unclear. Looked up from germline, CDR1 is LNHNV and CDR2 is YYDKDF (reference sequence). The V and J ends lost 1 base and 5 bases respectively, with 11 bases between them. CDR3 length: 14 residues. The DNA of the CDR3 is TGTGCCACCAGCAGAGTACAGCTGGCGACTGAAGCTTTCTTT. Translated, it gives CATSRVQLATEAFF.

The rearrangement joins TRBV2 to TRBJ1-6, with a tentative D call TRBD1 (5 bases). The CDR3 covers 14 residues. Germline V gene data show CDR1 as SNHLY and CDR2 as FYNNEI. Trimming took off 6 bases at V and 7 bases at J, with 13 bases between the two ends. The CDR3 DNA follows: TGTGCCAGCAGGCCGACAGCTTTGAATTCACCCCTCCACTTT. Amino acid sequence: CASRPTALNSPLHF. The full variable domain, rest sourced from reference TRBV2 and TRBJ1-6, is EPEVTQTPSHQVTQMGQEVILRCVPISNHLYFYWYRQILGQKVEFLVSFYNNEISEKSEIFDDQFSVERPDGSNFTLKIRSTKLEDSAMYFCASRPTALNSPLHFGNGTRLTVT.

J is TRBJ1-6 and V is TRBV6-1; 8 bases are shared with TRBD1. V lost 8 bases and J lost 7; bases outside the gene matches: 10. Germline CDR1 reads MNHNS; CDR2 reads SASEGT. The CDR3 has 15 residues. The CDR3 region is CASHQGQGANSPLHF. CDR3 sequence (DNA): TGTGCCAGCCACCAAGGGCAGGGGGCAAATTCACCCCTCCACTTT.

The gene calls are TRBV7-3 and TRBJ2-7; D is ambiguous. The CDR3 length is 11 residues. Between the trimmed V and J ends, which lost 3 bases and 3 bases, there was a span of 3 bases. Looked up from germline, CDR1 is SGHTA and CDR2 is FQGTGA. The CDR3, as DNA: TGTGCCAGCAGCTTCTGCTACGAGCAGTACTTC. The encoded protein is CASSFCYEQYF.

V gene TRBV5-6 combines with J gene TRBJ1-1; D gene ambiguous. CDR1 SGHDT and CDR2 YYEEEE come from the germline V gene. The CDR3 has 13 residues. V gave up 3 bases and J gave up 0 bases, with 6 bases separating them. Written as DNA, the CDR3 is TGTGCCAGCAGCTCCTTTATGAACACTGAAGCTTTCTTT. Protein product: CASSSFMNTEAFF.